This T cell receptor (beta chain) was identified during a study of blood T cell repertoires in COVID-19. Whole-study context: From the United States, Italy and Spain came samples of acute and convalescent COVID-19. The cDNA or gDNA used as material had been derived from T cells, B-cell-depleted T cells, or PBMCs.

Authors' analysis steps: The authors estimated nucleated cell counts from reference gene primer amplification. The data were produced by immunoSEQ multiplex PCR, yet TCRdb's version contains in-frame clones alone and is incomplete. V and J calls plus clone size are reproduced from that table; the DNA served to infer D and trimming. The sample lists about 140,000 clones; about 80% were seen once. CDR1 is SQVTM, CDR2 ANQGSEA, per germline. The V end was cut by 2 bases, the J end by 5 bases, with 10 bases between. The CDR3 sequence is 13 residues long. The receptor comes from a woman between 55 and 75 years old with acute or convalescent COVID-19. The chain couples TRBV29-1 to TRBJ2-1; no clear D gene. The specimen was peripheral blood. CDR3 protein: CSVESFVHNEQFF. The CDR3 region has the DNA TGCAGCGTTGAATCCTTCGTCCACAATGAGCAGTTCTTC.